The subject of this entry is one T cell receptor (beta chain). The antigen remains undetermined. These data come from a study of blood T cells in healthy people across ages. For the second PCR, which ran for 7 to 11 cycles, a sample-barcoded 5' primer and a J-beta primer mix were used. MiXCR was run by TCRdb on the 5' RACE reads, yielding one entry per CDR3 protein. This table holds 1,500,000 or so distinct CDR3 sequences, 40% to 45% found once. V was cut by 0 bases and J by 5 bases, with 12 bases left in between. Germline CDR1 and CDR2: SGHTA and FQGNSA. The CDR3 loop spans 15 amino acids. General study results and limits: Significant beta diversity loss was already apparent by age roughly 44, declining roughly linearly. Among long-lived donors, naive CD4+ cells were more numerous and diversity higher than in aged donors.

The TCR sequence derives from a woman younger than 35 in good health. Sample: blood. V is TRBV7-2 and J is TRBJ2-3, with D maybe TRBD1 (6 bases). This chain's CDR3 is CASSLARDRLDTQYF. Here the CDR3 DNA reads TGTGCCAGCAGCTTAGCAAGAGACAGGTTAGATACGCAGTATTTT. The full variable domain, with the rest looked up from reference TRBV7-2 and TRBJ2-3, is GAGVSQSPSNKVTEKGKDVELRCDPISGHTALYWYRQSLGQGLEFLIYFQGNSAPDKSGLPSDRFSAERTGGSVSTLTIQRTQQEDSAVYLCASSLARDRLDTQYFGPGTRLTVL.